A single sample gave rise to the 31 T cell receptor beta chains below, sequenced in a study of blood T cell repertoires in COVID-19. Profiling relied on immunoSEQ multiplex PCR, and the TCRdb table lists in-frame clones only, not all of them. The table records hundreds of thousands of clones, approximately 86% of them present only once. Sequences were obtained from peripheral blood. The receptor source for this set is a man older than 75 with acute or convalescent COVID-19.

This rearrangement joins TRBV19 to TRBJ2-1; a possible D gene is TRBD1 (7 bases). The length of the CDR3 is 15 residues. Trimming stripped 4 bases from V and 2 bases from J, with 12 bases between. In germline, CDR1 is LNHDA, CDR2 SQIVND (reference sequence). The DNA of the CDR3 is TGTGCCAGTAGTACCCGCGGGACAGCCTACAATGAGCAGTTCTTC. Translated, it gives CASSTRGTAYNEQFF.

This chain links TRBV4-3 with TRBJ2-5; the match to TRBD2 covers 12 bases. V gave up 4 bases and J gave up 6 bases; unmatched junction bases: 12. Germline V gene lookup returns CDR1 LGHNA and CDR2 YSLEER. This CDR3 comprises 17 residues. CDR3 sequence (DNA): TGCGCCAGCAGCCGCGGATCTAGCGGGGGGGCCGGGAAGACCCAGTACTTC. As protein: CASSRGSSGGAGKTQYF.

The V gene is TRBV13, the J gene TRBJ2-7, with 8 bases matching TRBD2. Germline CDR1 is PRHDT and CDR2 is FYEKMQ (reference sequence). The CDR3 is made up of 15 amino acids. V lost 2 bases and J lost 3; bases outside the gene matches: 6. The CDR3 loop reads CASSLRASGLYEQYF. The CDR3 DNA reads as TGTGCCAGCAGCTTAAGGGCTAGCGGGCTCTACGAGCAGTACTTC.

V gene TRBV11-3 combines with J gene TRBJ2-1; possibly TRBD2 for D (6 bases). CDR1 and CDR2 (germline): SGHNT, YENEEA. With 0 bases removed from V and 12 bases from J, the gap between germline ends came to 18 bases. The length of the CDR3 is 15 residues. The CDR3 sequence is CASSLDGTLRFGQFF. CDR3 nucleotide sequence: TGTGCCAGCAGCTTAGACGGGACTCTCCGTTTTGGGCAGTTCTTC.

This clone was found once. This chain joins TRBV7-9 and TRBJ2-3; 9 bases agree with TRBD2. The junction had 11 bases not matched to a gene; V was cut back by 5 bases and J by 5 bases. The CDR3 is made up of 16 amino acids. Germline V gives CDR1 SEHNR, CDR2 FQNEAQ (reference sequence). The CDR3 is CASSQGLAPGQDTQYF. The DNA of the CDR3 is TGTGCCAGCAGCCAGGGACTAGCCCCGGGACAAGATACGCAGTATTTT.

The rearrangement links TRBV5-4 to TRBJ1-1, with D perhaps TRBD1 (5 bases). Germline CDR1 and CDR2: SGHNT and YYREEE (reference sequence). V lost 4 bases, J lost 5 bases, and 15 bases lay in between. The CDR3 spans 14 residues. CDR3: CASSPAEGMTEAFF. In DNA form, the CDR3 reads TGTGCCAGCAGCCCCGCGGAGGGGATGACTGAAGCTTTCTTT.

V gene TRBV15 combines with J gene TRBJ1-1; D unclear. The germline V gene encodes CDR1 LNHNV and CDR2 YYDKDF (reference sequence). Trimming cost V 3 bases and J 1 base, with 9 bases left between them. There are 14 residues in the CDR3. The CDR3, as DNA: TGTGCCACCAGCAGTCAATTAGAGAACACTGAAGCTTTCTTT. Translated, it gives CATSSQLENTEAFF.

The chain couples TRBV7-2 to TRBJ2-3; 10 bases line up with TRBD2. The CDR3 runs to 15 residues. Germline V gives CDR1 SGHTA, CDR2 FQGNSA. The J segment lost 2 bases and the V segment lost 6 bases, leaving 5 bases of the junction unmatched. DNA for the CDR3: TGTGCCAGCAGGCCAGCGGGAGGGCACACAGATACGCAGTATTTT. The encoded protein is CASRPAGGHTDTQYF.

The rearrangement joins TRBV4-3 to TRBJ2-3, with 9 bases identical to TRBD2. The germline V gene has CDR1 LGHNA and CDR2 YSLEER. V lost 1 base and J lost 4; bases outside the gene matches: 6. The CDR3 spans 16 residues. CDR3 coding DNA: TGCGCCAGCAGCCAAGCGGGTAGCGGGAGCGCAGATACGCAGTATTTT. Residues: CASSQAGSGSADTQYF.

This chain uses TRBV27 with TRBJ1-1, with D unresolved. CDR1 is MNHEY and CDR2 is SMNVEV in the germline V gene (reference sequence). The CDR3 is made up of 14 amino acids. Trimming took off 6 bases at V and 4 bases at J, with 15 bases between the two ends. CDR3 region: CASSTRNPITEAFF. For the CDR3, the DNA is TGTGCCAGCAGCACCAGGAACCCCATCACTGAAGCTTTCTTT.

This clone was found a few times. The rearrangement links TRBV7-9 to TRBJ2-3; 7 nucleotides line up with TRBD1. The CDR3 contains 15 residues. Germline V gene data show CDR1 as SEHNR and CDR2 as FQNEAQ (reference sequence). V trimming: 5 bases; J trimming: 5 bases; junction bases outside the gene matches: 10. The CDR3 nucleotides are TGTGCCAGCAGCCAACTCGACAGGGCTTTAGATACGCAGTATTTT. The encoded protein is CASSQLDRALDTQYF.

V is TRBV28 and J is TRBJ2-1; 10 nucleotides align to TRBD2. Germline V gene lookup returns CDR1 MDHEN and CDR2 SYDVKM. This CDR3 has 16 residues. J was trimmed by 9 bases and V by 3 bases; bases with no gene match: 11. The CDR3 nucleotides are TGTGCCAGCAGTTTCGCAGGGCTAGCGGGAGAAGGTGAGCAGTTCTTC. This encodes CASSFAGLAGEGEQFF.

The gene calls are TRBV27 and TRBJ1-6; 9 bases align to TRBD1. CDR3 size: 16 residues. J lost 5 bases, V lost 7 bases, and 9 bases had no gene match. Germline CDR1 and CDR2: MNHEY and SMNVEV (reference sequence). CDR3 region: CASTRDRALDNSPLHF. Written as DNA, the CDR3 is TGTGCCAGCACCCGGGACAGGGCATTGGATAATTCACCCCTCCACTTT.

The rearrangement joins TRBV6-6 to TRBJ1-5, with a possible D match to TRBD1 (6 bases). Germline CDR1 reads MNHNY; CDR2 reads SVGAGI (reference sequence). The CDR3 consists of 13 residues. V was trimmed by 5 bases and J by 11 bases, leaving 16 bases between them. In nucleotides, the CDR3 is TGTGCCAGCAGTGGACAGAGGTTTTTGGCCCAGCATTTT. Encoded protein: CASSGQRFLAQHF.

The chain couples TRBV29-1 to TRBJ2-1; 7 bases map to TRBD1. Germline loops: CDR1 SQVTM, CDR2 ANQGSEA. V trimming: 7 bases; J trimming: 3 bases; junction bases outside the gene matches: 6. The CDR3 is 13 residues long. CDR3 amino acids: CSASGQLYNEQFF. The CDR3, as DNA: TGCAGCGCTTCGGGACAGCTCTACAATGAGCAGTTCTTC.

The sample holds a few counts of this clone. The chain uses TRBV3-1 (or the pseudogene TRBV3-2) and TRBJ2-1; TRBD1 agrees at 9 bases. Germline-derived CDR1 and CDR2 are LGHDT and YNNKEL (reference sequence). This CDR3 comprises 14 residues. V was pared by 2 bases and J by 12 bases, with 8 bases of the junction left unmatched. In nucleotides, the CDR3 is TGTGCCAGCAGCCAATCCGACAGGGGGTCATTGCAGTTCTTC. Its protein is CASSQSDRGSLQFF.

The rearrangement links TRBV6-5 to TRBJ1-5; D unresolved. Germline V gene data show CDR1 as MNHEY and CDR2 as SVGAGI. V gave up 5 bases and J gave up 5 bases, with 7 bases separating them. This CDR3 contains 12 residues. CDR3 sequence reads: CASSTVDQPQHF. In nucleotides, the CDR3 is TGTGCCAGCAGTACGGTAGATCAGCCCCAGCATTTT.

The chain carries TRBV11-2 and TRBJ2-2, with a weak D call TRBD1 (5 bases). Germline CDR1 is SGHAT and CDR2 is FQNNGV. V was pared by 1 base and J by 0 bases, with 9 bases between. The CDR3 totals 16 residues. The CDR3 DNA is TGTGCCAGCAGCTTAGGGGGCACTACGAACACCGGGGAGCTGTTTTTT. This encodes CASSLGGTTNTGELFF. Full variable domain (outside the CDR3, taken from reference TRBV11-2 and TRBJ2-2): EAGVAQSPRYKIIEKRQSVAFWCNPISGHATLYWYQQILGQGPKLLIQFQNNGVVDDSQLPKDRFSAERLKGVDSTLKIQPAKLEDSAVYLCASSLGGTTNTGELFFGEGSRLTVL.

Here the CDR3 reads CASSFQTGGSTEAFF. DNA of the CDR3: TGTGCCAGTAGTTTCCAGACAGGGGGGAGCACTGAAGCTTTCTTT. The chain has TRBV19 and TRBJ1-1; TRBD1 matches 9 bases. Germline CDR1 reads LNHDA; CDR2 reads SQIVND (reference sequence). This CDR3 has 15 amino acids. Trimming cost V 5 bases and J 4 bases; bases outside gene matches: 8.

The chain has TRBV5-5 and TRBJ2-3, with D hard to call. The CDR3 runs 12 residues. Germline CDR1 is SGHKS and CDR2 is YYEKEE (reference sequence). V was trimmed by 1 base and J by 4 bases, leaving 4 bases between them. The CDR3 loop reads CASSLRADTQYF. The CDR3 DNA is TGTGCCAGCAGCTTGCGGGCAGATACGCAGTATTTT.

The chain uses TRBV6-5 and TRBJ2-5, with D unclear. The germline V gene encodes CDR1 MNHEY and CDR2 SVGAGI. The V end lost 9 bases, the J end lost 1 base, and 9 bases lay between the germline ends. The CDR3 loop spans 12 amino acids. The CDR3 nucleotides read TGTGCCAGTACGCACGGCCAAGAGACCCAGTACTTC. This translates into CASTHGQETQYF.

This clone has a single count. V is TRBV6-2 or TRBV6-3 and J is TRBJ2-1; 11 bases align to TRBD1. Losses at the gene ends were 2 bases for V and 13 bases for J; bases not matched to a gene: 16. The CDR3 totals 17 residues. Germline CDR1 MNHEY, CDR2 SVGEGT. Written as DNA, the CDR3 is TGTGCCAGCAGTTACCAGAGGACAGGGGGCTCCTTAACGACCCAGTTCTTC. Translated, it gives CASSYQRTGGSLTTQFF.

The rearrangement uses TRBV2 and TRBJ2-7; TRBD2 matches 10 bases. V shed 6 bases and J 0 bases; nucleotides not matched to a gene: 5. CDR3 size: 15 residues. The germline CDR1 and CDR2 sequences are SNHLY and FYNNEI. CDR3 bases: TGTGCCAGCAGGGGGACTAGCGCGTCCTCCTACGAGCAGTACTTC. Amino acid sequence: CASRGTSASSYEQYF.

V is TRBV28 and J is TRBJ1-5; 9 positions agree with TRBD1. CDR3 length: 17 amino acids. V lost 3 bases, J lost 2 bases, and 8 bases stayed unmatched. Per the germline V gene, CDR1 is MDHEN and CDR2 is SYDVKM. The CDR3 sequence: CASSFGTGLSRNQPQHF. The CDR3 coding sequence is TGTGCCAGCAGTTTCGGGACAGGGCTATCGCGCAATCAGCCCCAGCATTTT.

CDR3 amino acids: CSVEGGPSGYTF. CDR3 in DNA: TGCAGCGTTGAGGGCGGGCCCAGTGGCTACACCTTC. The J gene is TRBJ1-2, the V gene TRBV29-1; D is uncertain. Trimming removed 3 bases from V and 7 bases from J, with 12 bases in between. Germline V gene sequence: CDR1 SQVTM, CDR2 ANQGSEA. The CDR3 loop spans 12 amino acids.

The chain links TRBV11-2 to TRBJ2-3; D is uncertain. Germline values: CDR1 SGHAT, CDR2 FQNNGV. V was clipped by 2 bases and J by 0 bases, with 15 bases between them. This CDR3 spans 17 amino acids. The CDR3 reads CASSLLMSFTSTDTQYF. The CDR3 DNA is TGTGCCAGCAGCTTATTAATGTCTTTTACTAGCACAGATACGCAGTATTTT. Full variable domain (missing parts from reference TRBV11-2 and TRBJ2-3): EAGVAQSPRYKIIEKRQSVAFWCNPISGHATLYWYQQILGQGPKLLIQFQNNGVVDDSQLPKDRFSAERLKGVDSTLKIQPAKLEDSAVYLCASSLLMSFTSTDTQYFGPGTRLTVL.

The chain combines TRBV5-5 with TRBJ2-2; TRBD1 aligns across 9 bases. V shed 3 bases and J 6 bases; nucleotides not matched to a gene: 3. Germline CDR1 SGHKS, CDR2 YYEKEE (reference sequence). The CDR3 sequence is 14 residues long. The CDR3: CASSSRTGAGELFF. The CDR3 coding sequence is TGTGCCAGCAGCTCACGGACAGGGGCCGGGGAGCTGTTTTTT. The variable domain in full, completed from reference TRBV5-5 and TRBJ2-2, reads DAGVTQSPTHLIKTRGQQVTLRCSPISGHKSVSWYQQVLGQGPQFIFQYYEKEERGRGNFPDRFSARQFPNYSSELNVNALLLGDSALYLCASSSRTGAGELFFGEGSRLTVL.

The V call is TRBV18, the J call TRBJ1-2, with a possible D match to TRBD1 (6 bases). Germline CDR1 KGHSH, CDR2 LQKENI. The V end was cut by 5 bases, the J end by 2 bases, with 15 bases between. The CDR3 sequence is 15 residues long. The CDR3 coding sequence is TGTGCCAGCTCAGAAGACAGGAGTTTAAACTATGGCTACACCTTC. This gives the protein CASSEDRSLNYGYTF.

This clone has a single count. The chain uses TRBV11-2 and TRBJ1-2; the D is unclear. V was shortened by 4 bases and J by 0 bases, with 9 bases between the two germline ends. This CDR3 is built from 14 residues. The germline V gene has CDR1 SGHAT and CDR2 FQNNGV. The CDR3: CASSSRGPNYGYTF. The CDR3 coding sequence is TGTGCCAGCAGCTCCCGAGGGCCTAACTATGGCTACACCTTC.

This clone turned up a few times. The chain uses TRBV4-2 and TRBJ1-5, with a possible D match to TRBD1 (6 bases). The germline V gene has CDR1 LGHNA and CDR2 YNFKEQ. Deletions cut 4 bases from V and 6 bases from J, with 19 bases between. The CDR3 runs to 16 residues. The CDR3 sequence is CASSLGTRILGQPQHF. The DNA of the CDR3 is TGTGCCAGCAGCCTAGGGACAAGAATTTTGGGTCAGCCCCAGCATTTT.

This chain's CDR3 is CASSSREKGYEQYF. The CDR3 DNA reads TGTGCCAGCAGTTCCCGGGAGAAAGGCTACGAGCAGTACTTC. V gene TRBV27 combines with J gene TRBJ2-7; D possibly corresponds to TRBD2 (6 bases). V lost 4 bases and J 3 bases, leaving 13 bases between the germline ends. This CDR3 region has 14 residues. Germline assignment: CDR1 MNHEY and CDR2 SMNVEV (reference sequence).